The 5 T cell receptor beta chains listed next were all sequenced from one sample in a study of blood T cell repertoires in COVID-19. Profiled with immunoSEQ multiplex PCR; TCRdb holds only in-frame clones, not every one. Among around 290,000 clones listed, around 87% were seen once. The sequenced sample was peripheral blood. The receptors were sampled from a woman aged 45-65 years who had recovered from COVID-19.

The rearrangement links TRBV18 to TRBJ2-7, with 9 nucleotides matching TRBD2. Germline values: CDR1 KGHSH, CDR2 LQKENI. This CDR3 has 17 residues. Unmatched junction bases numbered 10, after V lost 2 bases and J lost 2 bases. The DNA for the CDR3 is TGTGCCAGCTCACCAACATTCGGGAGCGGGGGGACCTACGAGCAGTACTTC. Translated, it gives CASSPTFGSGGTYEQYF.

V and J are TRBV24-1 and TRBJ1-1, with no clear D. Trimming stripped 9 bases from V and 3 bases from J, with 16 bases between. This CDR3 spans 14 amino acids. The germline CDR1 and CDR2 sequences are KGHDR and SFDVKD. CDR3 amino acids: CATGAGVWYTEAFF. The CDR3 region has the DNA TGTGCCACCGGCGCCGGGGTTTGGTACACTGAAGCTTTCTTT.

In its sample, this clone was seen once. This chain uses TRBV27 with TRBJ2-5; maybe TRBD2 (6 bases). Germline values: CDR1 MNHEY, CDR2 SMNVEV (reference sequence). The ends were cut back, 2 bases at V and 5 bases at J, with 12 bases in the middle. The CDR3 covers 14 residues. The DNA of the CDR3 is TGTGCCAGCAGTTTACGGGGGATTGGGGAGACCCAGTACTTC. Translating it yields CASSLRGIGETQYF.

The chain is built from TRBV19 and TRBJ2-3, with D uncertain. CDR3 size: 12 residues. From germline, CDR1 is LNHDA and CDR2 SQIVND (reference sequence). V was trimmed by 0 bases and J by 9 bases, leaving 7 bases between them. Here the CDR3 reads CASSIDLQTQYF. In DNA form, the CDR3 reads TGTGCCAGTAGTATAGATCTCCAGACGCAGTATTTT.

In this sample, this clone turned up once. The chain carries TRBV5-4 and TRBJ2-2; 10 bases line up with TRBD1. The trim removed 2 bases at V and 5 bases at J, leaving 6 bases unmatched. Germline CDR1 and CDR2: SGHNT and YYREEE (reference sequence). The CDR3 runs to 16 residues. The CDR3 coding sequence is TGTGCCAGCAGCTTTGACAGGGGGCTTGTAACCGGGGAGCTGTTTTTT. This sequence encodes CASSFDRGLVTGELFF.